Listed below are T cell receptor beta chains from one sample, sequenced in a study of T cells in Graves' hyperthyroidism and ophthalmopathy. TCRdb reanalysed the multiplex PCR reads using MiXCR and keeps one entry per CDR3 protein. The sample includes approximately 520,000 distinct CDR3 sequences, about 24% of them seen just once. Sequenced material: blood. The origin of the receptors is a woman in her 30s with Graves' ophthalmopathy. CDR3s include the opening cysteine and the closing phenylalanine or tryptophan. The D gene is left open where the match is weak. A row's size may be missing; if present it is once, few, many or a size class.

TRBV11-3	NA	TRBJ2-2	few	CASSSDRESGELFF	TGTGCCAGCAGCTCAGACCGGGAATCCGGGGAGCTGTTTTTT
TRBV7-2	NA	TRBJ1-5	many	CASSWDINQPQHF	TGTGCCAGCAGCTGGGACATCAATCAGCCCCAGCATTTT
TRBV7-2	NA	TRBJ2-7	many	CASSFKSAGPSYEQYF	TGTGCCAGCAGCTTTAAGTCGGCAGGGCCTTCCTACGAGCAGTACTTC
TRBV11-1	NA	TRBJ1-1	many	CASSRPGDTEAFF	TGTGCCAGCAGCCGTCCCGGGGACACTGAAGCTTTCTTT
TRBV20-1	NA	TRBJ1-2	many	CSARQGPLIYGYTF	TGCAGTGCTAGACAGGGTCCCTTAATTTATGGCTACACCTTC
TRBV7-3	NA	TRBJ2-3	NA	CASSPWGGTDTQYF	TGTGCCAGCAGCCCATGGGGGGGCACAGATACGCAGTATTTT
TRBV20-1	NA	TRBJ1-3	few	CSASQGGNTIYF	TGCAGTGCAAGCCAAGGGGGGAACACCATATATTTT
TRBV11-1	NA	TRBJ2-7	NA	CASSLSGGRAGSYEQYF	TGTGCCAGCAGCCTCTCCGGGGGAAGGGCAGGGTCCTACGAGCAGTACTTC
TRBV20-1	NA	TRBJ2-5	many	CSASGGAGGTETQYF	TGCAGTGCTAGCGGCGGCGCAGGGGGGACGGAGACCCAGTACTTC
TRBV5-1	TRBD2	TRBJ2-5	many	CASSSRGSGEETQYF	TGCGCCAGCAGCAGCCGGGGTAGCGGGGAAGAGACCCAGTACTTC
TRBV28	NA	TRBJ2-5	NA	CASSLSRTTQYF	TGTGCCAGCAGTTTAAGCCGCACGACCCAGTACTTC
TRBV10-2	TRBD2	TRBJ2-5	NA	CASELAGGETQYF	TGCGCCAGCGAACTAGCGGGAGGAGAGACCCAGTACTTC
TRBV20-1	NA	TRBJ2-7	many	CSAPGSAFIHEQYF	TGCAGTGCCCCAGGGTCAGCCTTCATCCACGAGCAGTACTTC
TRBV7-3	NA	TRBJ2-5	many	CASSPTGAGKETQYF	TGTGCCAGCAGCCCCACCGGTGCTGGGAAAGAGACCCAGTACTTC
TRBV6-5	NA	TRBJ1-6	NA	CASSYRVNSPLHF	TGTGCCAGCAGTTACAGGGTTAATTCACCCCTCCACTTT
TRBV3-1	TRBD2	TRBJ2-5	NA	CASSQGSGRQETQYF	TGTGCCAGCAGCCAAGGTTCCGGGAGGCAAGAGACCCAGTACTTC
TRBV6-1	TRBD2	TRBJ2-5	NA	CASSPGRGRETQYF	TGTGCCAGCAGCCCCGGGAGGGGGAGGGAGACCCAGTACTTC
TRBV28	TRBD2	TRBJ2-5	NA	CAAHPGGRQETQYF	TGTGCCGCCCACCCGGGGGGGCGACAAGAGACCCAGTACTTC
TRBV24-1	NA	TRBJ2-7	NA	CATSVAGTTNAYEQYF	TGTGCCACCAGTGTGGCCGGGACCACGAACGCCTACGAGCAGTACTTC
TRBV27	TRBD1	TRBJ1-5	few	CASSATGTGSNQPQHF	TGTGCCAGCAGTGCTACCGGGACAGGGAGCAATCAGCCCCAGCATTTT
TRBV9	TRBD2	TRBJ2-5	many	CASSSRLAGDGETQYF	TGTGCCAGCAGCTCACGACTAGCGGGGGATGGAGAGACCCAGTACTTC
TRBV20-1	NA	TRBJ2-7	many	CSARQAPYVEQYF	TGCAGTGCTAGGCAGGCCCCCTACGTTGAGCAGTACTTC
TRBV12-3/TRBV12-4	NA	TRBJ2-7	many	CASSLRLANKQYF	TGTGCCAGCAGTTTACGCCTAGCAAACAAGCAGTACTTC
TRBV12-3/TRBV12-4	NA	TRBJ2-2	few	CASSLDHGVDTGELFF	TGTGCCAGCAGTTTAGATCACGGGGTGGACACCGGGGAGCTGTTTTTT
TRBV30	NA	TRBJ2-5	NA	CAWSLHSGETQYF	TGTGCCTGGAGTCTACATTCAGGAGAGACCCAGTACTTC
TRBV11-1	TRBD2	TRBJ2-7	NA	CASSSLGLAGPPGHEQYF	TGTGCCAGCAGCTCGTTGGGACTAGCGGGTCCACCCGGCCACGAGCAGTACTTC
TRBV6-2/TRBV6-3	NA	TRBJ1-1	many	CASSYLGNTEAFF	TGTGCCAGCAGTTACTTGGGGAACACTGAAGCTTTCTTT
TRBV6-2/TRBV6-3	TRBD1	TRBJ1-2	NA	CASTNGQGYGYTF	TGTGCCAGCACCAACGGACAGGGCTATGGCTACACCTTC
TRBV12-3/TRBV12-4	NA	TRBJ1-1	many	CASSLGGIHTEAFF	TGTGCCAGCAGTTTAGGGGGAATTCACACTGAAGCTTTCTTT
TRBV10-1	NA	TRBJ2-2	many	CASSEDPGAGELFF	TGCGCCAGCAGTGAGGATCCAGGGGCCGGGGAGCTGTTTTTT
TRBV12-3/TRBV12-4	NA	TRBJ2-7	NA	CASSPGEGYEQYF	TGTGCCAGCAGTCCCGGCGAGGGTTACGAGCAGTACTTC
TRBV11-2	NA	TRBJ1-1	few	CASSFGNTGLMNTEAFF	TGTGCCAGCAGCTTTGGTAACACCGGTCTTATGAACACTGAAGCTTTCTTT
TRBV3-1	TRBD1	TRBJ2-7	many	CASRPTGDGYEQYF	TGTGCCAGCAGACCGACAGGGGATGGCTACGAGCAGTACTTC
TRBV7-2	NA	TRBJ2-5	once	CASSQSRVEETQYF	TGTGCCAGCAGCCAGTCCAGGGTGGAAGAGACCCAGTACTTC
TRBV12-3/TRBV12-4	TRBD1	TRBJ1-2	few	CASSFGTVDYGYTF	TGTGCCAGCAGTTTCGGGACAGTAGACTATGGCTACACCTTC
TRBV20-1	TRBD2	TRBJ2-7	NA	CSASLTSGSLSEQYF	TGCAGTGCTAGCCTAACCAGCGGGAGTTTGAGCGAGCAGTACTTC
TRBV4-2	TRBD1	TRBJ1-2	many	CASSPRGQEGIYYGYTF	TGTGCCAGCAGCCCAAGAGGACAGGAGGGGATTTACTATGGCTACACCTTC
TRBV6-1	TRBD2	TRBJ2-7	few	CASSSGGGSPYEQYF	TGTGCCAGCAGCTCCGGCGGCGGGAGCCCCTACGAGCAGTACTTC
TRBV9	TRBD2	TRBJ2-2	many	CASSEFSGFGPGELFF	TGTGCCAGCAGCGAATTTAGCGGGTTTGGGCCCGGGGAGCTGTTTTTT
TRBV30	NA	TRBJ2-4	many	CAWSVPLAGLNIQYF	TGTGCCTGGAGTGTCCCCTTGGCTGGGCTAAACATTCAGTACTTC
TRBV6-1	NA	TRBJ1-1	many	CATSQGSTEAFF	TGTGCCACTTCACAGGGCAGCACTGAAGCTTTCTTT
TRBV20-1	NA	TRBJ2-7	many	CSARNAWGREAEQYF	TGCAGTGCTAGAAACGCTTGGGGCAGGGAGGCCGAGCAGTACTTC
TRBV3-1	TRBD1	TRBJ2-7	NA	CASSRGQGGEQYF	TGTGCCAGCAGCCGAGGACAGGGGGGCGAGCAGTACTTC
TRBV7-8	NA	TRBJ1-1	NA	CDSNPQGELSAFF	TGTGACAGCAACCCCCAGGGAGAATTGAGCGCTTTCTTT
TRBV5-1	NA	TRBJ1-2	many	CASSLVDSGYTF	TGCGCCAGCAGCTTAGTCGACAGTGGCTACACCTTC